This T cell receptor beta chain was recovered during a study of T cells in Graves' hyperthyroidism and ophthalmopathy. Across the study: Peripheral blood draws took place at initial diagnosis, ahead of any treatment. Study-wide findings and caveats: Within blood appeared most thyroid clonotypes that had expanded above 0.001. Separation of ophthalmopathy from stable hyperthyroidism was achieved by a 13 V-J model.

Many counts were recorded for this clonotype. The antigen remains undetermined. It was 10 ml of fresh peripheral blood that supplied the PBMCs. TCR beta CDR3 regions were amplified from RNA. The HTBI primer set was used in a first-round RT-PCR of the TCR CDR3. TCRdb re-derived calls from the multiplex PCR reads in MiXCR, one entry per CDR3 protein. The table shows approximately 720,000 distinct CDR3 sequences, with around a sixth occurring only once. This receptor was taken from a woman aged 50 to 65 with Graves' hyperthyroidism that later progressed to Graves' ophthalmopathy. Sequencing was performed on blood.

This CDR3 reads CASSSRLAGVLADTQYF. As DNA, the CDR3 is TGTGCCAGCAGCTCCAGACTAGCGGGGGTACTTGCAGATACGCAGTATTTT. The chain recombines TRBV11-2 with TRBJ2-3; 12 nucleotides align to TRBD2. CDR1 SGHAT and CDR2 FQNNGV come from the germline V gene. This CDR3 is built from 17 residues. J was trimmed by 4 bases and V by 4 bases; bases with no gene match: 9.